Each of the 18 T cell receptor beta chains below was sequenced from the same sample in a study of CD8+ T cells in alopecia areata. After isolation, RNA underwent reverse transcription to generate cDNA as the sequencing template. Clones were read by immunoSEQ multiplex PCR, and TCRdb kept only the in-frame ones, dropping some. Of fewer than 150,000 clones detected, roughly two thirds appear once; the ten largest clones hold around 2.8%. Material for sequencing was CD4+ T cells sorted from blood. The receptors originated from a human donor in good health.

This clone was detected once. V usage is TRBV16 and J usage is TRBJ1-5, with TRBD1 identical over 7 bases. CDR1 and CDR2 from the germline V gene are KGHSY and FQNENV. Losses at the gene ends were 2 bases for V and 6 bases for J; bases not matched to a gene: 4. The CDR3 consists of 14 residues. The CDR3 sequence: CASSQDRVGQPQHF. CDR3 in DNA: TGTGCCAGCAGCCAAGACAGGGTTGGTCAGCCCCAGCATTTT. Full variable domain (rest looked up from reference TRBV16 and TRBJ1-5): GEEVAQTPKHLVRGEGQKAKLYCAPIKGHSYVFWYQQVLKNEFKFLISFQNENVFDETGMPKERFSAKCLPNSPCSLEIQATKLEDSAVYFCASSQDRVGQPQHFGDGTRLSIL.

CDR3 residues: CAWKGGNYGYTF. In DNA, the CDR3 is TGTGCCTGGAAGGGGGGGAACTATGGCTACACCTTC. V gene TRBV30 combines with J gene TRBJ1-2; tentatively, D is TRBD1 (6 bases). CDR3 length: 12 residues. Trimming left V 4 bases short and J 2 bases short, with 8 bases between. CDR1 GTSNPN and CDR2 SVGIG come from the germline V gene (reference sequence).

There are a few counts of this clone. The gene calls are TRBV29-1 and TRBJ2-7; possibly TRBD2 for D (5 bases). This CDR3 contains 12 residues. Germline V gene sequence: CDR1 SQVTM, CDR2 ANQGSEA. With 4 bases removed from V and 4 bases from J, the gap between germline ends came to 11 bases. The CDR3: CSVGAGLYEQYF. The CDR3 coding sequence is TGCAGCGTTGGCGCGGGCCTGTACGAGCAGTACTTC.

CDR3 nucleotide sequence: TGTGCCAGCAGCCCCCGGGGACTAGCGGGGGGGGCAGATACGCAGTATTTT. This translates into CASSPRGLAGGADTQYF. V is TRBV11-2 and J is TRBJ2-3; TRBD2 agrees at 16 bases. V trimming: 5 bases; J trimming: 4 bases; junction bases outside the gene matches: 6. The CDR3 extends over 17 amino acids. Looked up from germline, CDR1 is SGHAT and CDR2 is FQNNGV.

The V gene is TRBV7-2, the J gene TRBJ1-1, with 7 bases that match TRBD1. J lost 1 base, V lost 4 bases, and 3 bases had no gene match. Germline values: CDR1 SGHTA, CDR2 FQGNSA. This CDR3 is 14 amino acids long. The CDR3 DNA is TGTGCCAGCAGCTCTCGGACAGGGAACACTGAAGCTTTCTTT. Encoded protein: CASSSRTGNTEAFF.

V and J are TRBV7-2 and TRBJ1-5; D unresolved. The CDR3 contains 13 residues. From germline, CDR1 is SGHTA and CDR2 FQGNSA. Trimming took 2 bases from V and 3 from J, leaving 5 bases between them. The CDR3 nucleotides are TGTGCCAGCAGCTTATCCTTCAATCAGCCCCAGCATTTT. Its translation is CASSLSFNQPQHF.

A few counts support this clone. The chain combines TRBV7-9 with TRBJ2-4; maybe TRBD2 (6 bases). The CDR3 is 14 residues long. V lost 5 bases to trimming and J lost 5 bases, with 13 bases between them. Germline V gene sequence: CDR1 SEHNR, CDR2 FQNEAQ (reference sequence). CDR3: CASSQGGEENIQYF. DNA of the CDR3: TGTGCCAGCAGCCAAGGAGGGGAGGAAAACATTCAGTACTTC.

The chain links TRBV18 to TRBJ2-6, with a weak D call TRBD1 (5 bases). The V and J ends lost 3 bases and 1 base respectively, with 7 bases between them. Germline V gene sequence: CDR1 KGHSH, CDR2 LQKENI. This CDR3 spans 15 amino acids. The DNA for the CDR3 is TGTGCCAGCTCACCGCAGGGTTCTGGGGCCAACGTCCTGACTTTC. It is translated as CASSPQGSGANVLTF. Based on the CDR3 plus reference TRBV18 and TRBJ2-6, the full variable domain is NAGVMQNPRHLVRRRGQEARLRCSPMKGHSHVYWYRQLPEEGLKFMVYLQKENIIDESGMPKERFSAEFPKEGPSILRIQQVVRGDSAAYFCASSPQGSGANVLTFGAGSRLTVL.

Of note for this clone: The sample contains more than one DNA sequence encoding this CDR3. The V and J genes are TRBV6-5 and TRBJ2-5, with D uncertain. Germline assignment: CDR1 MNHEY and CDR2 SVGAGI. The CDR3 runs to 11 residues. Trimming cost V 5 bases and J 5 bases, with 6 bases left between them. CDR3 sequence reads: CASSRRETQYF. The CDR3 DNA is TGTGCCAGCAGTCGCCGGGAGACCCAGTACTTC.

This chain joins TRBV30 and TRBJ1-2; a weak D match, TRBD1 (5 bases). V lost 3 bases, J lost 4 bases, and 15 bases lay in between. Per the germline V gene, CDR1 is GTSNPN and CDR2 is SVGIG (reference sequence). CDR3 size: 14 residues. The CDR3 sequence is CAWSLGLQGYGYTF. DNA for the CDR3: TGTGCCTGGAGCTTGGGGCTTCAGGGCTATGGCTACACCTTC.

CDR3 amino acids: CASSFGQYTDTQYF. The CDR3 nucleotides read TGTGCCAGCAGCTTTGGACAGTACACAGATACGCAGTATTTT. The chain carries TRBV5-6 and TRBJ2-3; D may be TRBD1 (6 bases). Germline V lookup: CDR1 SGHDT, CDR2 YYEEEE. V was pared by 2 bases and J by 2 bases, with 9 bases between. This CDR3 has 14 amino acids.

The CDR3 here is CASSYRFGETQYF. The DNA for the CDR3 is TGTGCCAGCAGTTACAGGTTTGGAGAGACCCAGTACTTC. V and J are TRBV6-6 and TRBJ2-5, with D unresolved. This CDR3 has 13 residues. Trimming cost V 2 bases and J 4 bases, with 8 bases left between them. The germline V gene has CDR1 MNHNY and CDR2 SVGAGI (reference sequence).

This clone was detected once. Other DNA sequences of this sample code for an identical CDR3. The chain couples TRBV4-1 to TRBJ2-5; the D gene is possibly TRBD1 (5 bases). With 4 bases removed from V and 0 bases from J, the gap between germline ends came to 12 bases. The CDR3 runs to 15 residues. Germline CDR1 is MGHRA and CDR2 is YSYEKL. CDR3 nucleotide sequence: TGCGCCAGCAGCCGCCTCAGGGCAGACCAAGAGACCCAGTACTTC. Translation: CASSRLRADQETQYF.

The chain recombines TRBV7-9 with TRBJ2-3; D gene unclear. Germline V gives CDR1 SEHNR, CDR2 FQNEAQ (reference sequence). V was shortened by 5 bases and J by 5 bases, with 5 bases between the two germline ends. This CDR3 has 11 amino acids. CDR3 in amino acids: CASSMGDTQYF. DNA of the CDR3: TGTGCCAGCAGCATGGGAGATACGCAGTATTTT.

The CDR3 DNA reads as TGTGCCAGCAGTTCAGGGTCGGGCTACACCTTC. Translation: CASSSGSGYTF. This chain joins TRBV6-5 and TRBJ1-2; possibly TRBD1 for D (5 bases). With 4 bases removed from V and 8 bases from J, the gap between germline ends came to 8 bases. Germline V gives CDR1 MNHEY, CDR2 SVGAGI. The CDR3 totals 11 residues.

CDR3 coding DNA: TGCAGCGTTGTCGAGGGGCAGTTGGGCACCGGGGAGCTGTTTTTT. Amino acids: CSVVEGQLGTGELFF. This sequence joins TRBV29-1 and TRBJ2-2; possibly TRBD1 or TRBD2 for D (5 bases each). The ends were cut back, 4 bases at V and 4 bases at J, with 16 bases in the middle. CDR3 length: 15 residues. The germline V gene encodes CDR1 SQVTM and CDR2 ANQGSEA.

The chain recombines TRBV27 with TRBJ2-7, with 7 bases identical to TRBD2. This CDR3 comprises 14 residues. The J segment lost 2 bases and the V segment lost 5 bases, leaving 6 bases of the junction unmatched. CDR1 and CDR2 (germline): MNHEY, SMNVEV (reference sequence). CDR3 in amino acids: CASSPRTSTYEQYF. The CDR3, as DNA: TGTGCCAGCAGTCCACGGACTAGTACCTACGAGCAGTACTTC.

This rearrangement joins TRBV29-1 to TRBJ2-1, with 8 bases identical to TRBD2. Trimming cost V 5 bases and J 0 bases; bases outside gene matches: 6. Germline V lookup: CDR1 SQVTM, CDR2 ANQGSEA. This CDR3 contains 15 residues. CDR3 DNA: TGCAGCGTTAGTAGTAGCGGGGACTCCTACAATGAGCAGTTCTTC. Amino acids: CSVSSSGDSYNEQFF.